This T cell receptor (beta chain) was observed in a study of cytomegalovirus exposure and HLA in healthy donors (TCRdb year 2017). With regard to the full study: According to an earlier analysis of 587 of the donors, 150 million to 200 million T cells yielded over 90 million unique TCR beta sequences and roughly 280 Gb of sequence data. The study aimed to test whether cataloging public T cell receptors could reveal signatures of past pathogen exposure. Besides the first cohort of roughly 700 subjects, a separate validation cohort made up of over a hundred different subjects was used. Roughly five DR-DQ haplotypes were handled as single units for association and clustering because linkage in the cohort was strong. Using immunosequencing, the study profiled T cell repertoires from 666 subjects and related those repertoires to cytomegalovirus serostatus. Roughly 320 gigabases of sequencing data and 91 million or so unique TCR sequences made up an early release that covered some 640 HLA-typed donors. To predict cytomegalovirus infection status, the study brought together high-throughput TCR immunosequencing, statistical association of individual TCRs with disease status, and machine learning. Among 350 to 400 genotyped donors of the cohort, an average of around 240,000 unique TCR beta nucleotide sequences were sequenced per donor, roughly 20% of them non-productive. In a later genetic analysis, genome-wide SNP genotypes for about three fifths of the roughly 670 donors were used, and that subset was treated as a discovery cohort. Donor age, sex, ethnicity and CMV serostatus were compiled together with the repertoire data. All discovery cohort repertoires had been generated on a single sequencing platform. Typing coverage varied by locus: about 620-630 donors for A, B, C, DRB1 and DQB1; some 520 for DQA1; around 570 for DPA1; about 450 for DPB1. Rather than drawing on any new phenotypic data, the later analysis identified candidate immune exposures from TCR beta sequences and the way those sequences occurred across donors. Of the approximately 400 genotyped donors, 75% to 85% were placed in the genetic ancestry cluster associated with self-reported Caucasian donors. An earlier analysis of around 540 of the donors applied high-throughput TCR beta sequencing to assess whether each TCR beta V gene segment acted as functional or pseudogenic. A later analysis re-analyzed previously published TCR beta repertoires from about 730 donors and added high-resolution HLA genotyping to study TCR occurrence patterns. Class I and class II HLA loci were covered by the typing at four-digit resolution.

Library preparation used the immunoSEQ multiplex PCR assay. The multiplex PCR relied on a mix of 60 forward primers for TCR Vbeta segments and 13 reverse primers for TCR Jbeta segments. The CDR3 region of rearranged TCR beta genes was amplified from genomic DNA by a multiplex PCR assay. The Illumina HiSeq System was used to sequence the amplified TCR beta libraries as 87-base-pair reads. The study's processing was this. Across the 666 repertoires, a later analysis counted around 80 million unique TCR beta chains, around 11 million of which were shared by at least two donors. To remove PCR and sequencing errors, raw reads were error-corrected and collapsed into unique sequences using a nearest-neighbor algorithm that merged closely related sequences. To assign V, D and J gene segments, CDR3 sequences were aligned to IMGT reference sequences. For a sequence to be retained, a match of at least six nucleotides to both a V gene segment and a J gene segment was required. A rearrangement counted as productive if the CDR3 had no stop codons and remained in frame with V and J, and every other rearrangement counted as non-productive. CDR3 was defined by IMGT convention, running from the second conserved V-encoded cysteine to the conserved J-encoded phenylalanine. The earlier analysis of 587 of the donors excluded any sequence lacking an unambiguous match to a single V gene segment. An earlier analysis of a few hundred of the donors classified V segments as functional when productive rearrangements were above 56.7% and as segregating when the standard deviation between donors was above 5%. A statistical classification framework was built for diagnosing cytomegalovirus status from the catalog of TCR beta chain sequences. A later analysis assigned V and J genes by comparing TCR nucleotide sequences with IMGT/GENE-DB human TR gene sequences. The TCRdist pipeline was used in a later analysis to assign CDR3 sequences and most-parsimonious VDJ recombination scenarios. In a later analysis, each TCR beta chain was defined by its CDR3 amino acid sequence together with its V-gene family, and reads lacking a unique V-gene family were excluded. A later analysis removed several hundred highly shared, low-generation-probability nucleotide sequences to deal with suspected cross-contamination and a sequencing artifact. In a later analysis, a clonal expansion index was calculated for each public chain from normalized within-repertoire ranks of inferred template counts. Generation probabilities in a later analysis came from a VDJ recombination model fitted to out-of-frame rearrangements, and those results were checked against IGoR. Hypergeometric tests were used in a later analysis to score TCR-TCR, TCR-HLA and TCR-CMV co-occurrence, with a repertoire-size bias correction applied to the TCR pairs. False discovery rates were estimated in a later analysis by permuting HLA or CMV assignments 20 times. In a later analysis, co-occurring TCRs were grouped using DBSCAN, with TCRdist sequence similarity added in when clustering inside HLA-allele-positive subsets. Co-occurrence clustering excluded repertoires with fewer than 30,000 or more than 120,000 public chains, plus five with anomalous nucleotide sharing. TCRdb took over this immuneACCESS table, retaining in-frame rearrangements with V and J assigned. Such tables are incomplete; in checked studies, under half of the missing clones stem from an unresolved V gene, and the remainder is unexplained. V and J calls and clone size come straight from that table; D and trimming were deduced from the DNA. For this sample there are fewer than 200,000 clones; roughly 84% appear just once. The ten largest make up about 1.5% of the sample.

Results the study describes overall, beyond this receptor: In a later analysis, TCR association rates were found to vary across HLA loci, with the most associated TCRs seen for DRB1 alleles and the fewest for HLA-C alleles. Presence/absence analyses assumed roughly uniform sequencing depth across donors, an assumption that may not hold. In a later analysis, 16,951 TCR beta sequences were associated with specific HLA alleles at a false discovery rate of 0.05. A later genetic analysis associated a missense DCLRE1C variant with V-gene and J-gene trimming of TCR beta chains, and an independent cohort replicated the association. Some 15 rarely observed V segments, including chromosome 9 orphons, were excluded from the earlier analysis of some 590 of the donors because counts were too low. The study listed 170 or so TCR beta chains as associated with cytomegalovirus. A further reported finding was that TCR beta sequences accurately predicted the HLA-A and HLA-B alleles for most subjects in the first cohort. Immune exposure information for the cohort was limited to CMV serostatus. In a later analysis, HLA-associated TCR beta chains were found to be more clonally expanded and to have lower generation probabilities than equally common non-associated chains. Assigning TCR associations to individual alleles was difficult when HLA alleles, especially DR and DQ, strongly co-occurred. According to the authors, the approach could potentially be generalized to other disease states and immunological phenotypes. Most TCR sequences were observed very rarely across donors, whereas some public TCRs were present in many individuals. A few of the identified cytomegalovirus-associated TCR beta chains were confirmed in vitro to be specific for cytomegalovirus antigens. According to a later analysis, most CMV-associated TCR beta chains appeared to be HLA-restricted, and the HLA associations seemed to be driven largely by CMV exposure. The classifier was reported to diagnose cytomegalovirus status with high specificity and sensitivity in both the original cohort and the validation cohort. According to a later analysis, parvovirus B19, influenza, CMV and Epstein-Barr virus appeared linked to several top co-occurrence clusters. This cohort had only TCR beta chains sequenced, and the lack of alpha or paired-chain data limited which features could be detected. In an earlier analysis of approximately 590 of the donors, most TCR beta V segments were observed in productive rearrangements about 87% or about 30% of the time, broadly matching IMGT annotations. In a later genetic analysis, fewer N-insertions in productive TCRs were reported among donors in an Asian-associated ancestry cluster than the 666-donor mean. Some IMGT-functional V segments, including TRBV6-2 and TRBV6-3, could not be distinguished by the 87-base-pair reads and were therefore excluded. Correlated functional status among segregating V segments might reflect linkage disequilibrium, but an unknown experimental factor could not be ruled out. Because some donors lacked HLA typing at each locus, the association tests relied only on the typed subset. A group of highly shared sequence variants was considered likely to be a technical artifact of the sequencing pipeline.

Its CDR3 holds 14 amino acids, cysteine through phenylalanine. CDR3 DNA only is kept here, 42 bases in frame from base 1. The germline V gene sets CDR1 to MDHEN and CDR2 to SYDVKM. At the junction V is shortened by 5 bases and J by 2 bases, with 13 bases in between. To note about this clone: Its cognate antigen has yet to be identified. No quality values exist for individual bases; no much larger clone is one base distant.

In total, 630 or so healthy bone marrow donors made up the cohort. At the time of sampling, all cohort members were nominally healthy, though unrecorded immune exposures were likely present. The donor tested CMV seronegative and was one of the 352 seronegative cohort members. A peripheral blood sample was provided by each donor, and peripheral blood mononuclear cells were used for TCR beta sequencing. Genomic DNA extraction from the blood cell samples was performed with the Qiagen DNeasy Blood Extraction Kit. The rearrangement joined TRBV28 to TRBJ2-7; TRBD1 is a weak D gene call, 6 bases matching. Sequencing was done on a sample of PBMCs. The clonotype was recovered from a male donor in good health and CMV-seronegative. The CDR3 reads CASSNRVGPYEQYF. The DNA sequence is TGTGCCAGCAGTAACAGGGTGGGGCCCTACGAGCAGTACTTC.